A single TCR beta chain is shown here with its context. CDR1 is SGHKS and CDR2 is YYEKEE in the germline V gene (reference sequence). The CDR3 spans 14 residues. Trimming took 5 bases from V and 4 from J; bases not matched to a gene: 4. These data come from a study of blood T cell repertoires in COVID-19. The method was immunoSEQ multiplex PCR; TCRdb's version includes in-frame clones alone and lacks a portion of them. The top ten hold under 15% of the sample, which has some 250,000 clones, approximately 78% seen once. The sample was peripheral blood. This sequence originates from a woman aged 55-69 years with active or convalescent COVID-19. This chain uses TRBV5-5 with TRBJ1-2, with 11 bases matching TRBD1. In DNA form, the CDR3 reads TGTGCCAGCAGTCCGGGACAGGGGGGCTATGGCTACACCTTC. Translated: CASSPGQGGYGYTF.